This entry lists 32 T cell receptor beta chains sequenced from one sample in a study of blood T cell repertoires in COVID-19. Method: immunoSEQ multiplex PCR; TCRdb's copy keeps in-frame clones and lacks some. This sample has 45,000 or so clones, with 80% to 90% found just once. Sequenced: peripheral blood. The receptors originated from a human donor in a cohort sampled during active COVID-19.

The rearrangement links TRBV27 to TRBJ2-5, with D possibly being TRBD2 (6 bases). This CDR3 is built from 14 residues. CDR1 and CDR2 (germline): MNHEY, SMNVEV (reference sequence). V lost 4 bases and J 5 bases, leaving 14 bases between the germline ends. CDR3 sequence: CASSSDPGGETQYF. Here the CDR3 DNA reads TGTGCCAGCAGTTCGGACCCTGGAGGGGAGACCCAGTACTTC.

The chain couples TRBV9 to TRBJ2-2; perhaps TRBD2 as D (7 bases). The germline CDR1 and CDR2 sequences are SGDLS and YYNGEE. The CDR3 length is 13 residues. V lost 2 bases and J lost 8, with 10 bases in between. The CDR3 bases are TGTGCCAGCAGCGTCGGGGGGCGAGGGGAGCTGTTTTTT. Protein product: CASSVGGRGELFF. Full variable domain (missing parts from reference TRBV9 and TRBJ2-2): DSGVTQTPKHLITATGQRVTLRCSPRSGDLSVYWYQQSLDQGLQFLIQYYNGEERAKGNILERFSAQQFPDLHSELNLSSLELGDSALYFCASSVGGRGELFFGEGSRLTVL.

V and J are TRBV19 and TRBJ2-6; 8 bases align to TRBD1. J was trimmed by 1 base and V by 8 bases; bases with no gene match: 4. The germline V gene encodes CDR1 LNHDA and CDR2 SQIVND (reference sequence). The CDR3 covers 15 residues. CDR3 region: CASGTGGSGANVLTF. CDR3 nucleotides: TGTGCCAGTGGGACAGGTGGTTCTGGGGCCAACGTCCTGACTTTC.

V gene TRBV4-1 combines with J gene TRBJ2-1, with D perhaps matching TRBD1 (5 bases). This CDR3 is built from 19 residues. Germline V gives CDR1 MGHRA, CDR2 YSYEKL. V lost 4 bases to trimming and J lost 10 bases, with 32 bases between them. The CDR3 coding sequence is TGCGCCAGCAGCCGATTCCTGGATTACAGGAGAAATACCTACAGAGAGCAGTTCTTC. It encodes CASSRFLDYRRNTYREQFF.

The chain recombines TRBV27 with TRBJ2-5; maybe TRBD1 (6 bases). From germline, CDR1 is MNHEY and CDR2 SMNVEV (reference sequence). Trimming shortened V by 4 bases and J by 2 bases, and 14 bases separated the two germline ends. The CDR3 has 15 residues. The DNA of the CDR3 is TGTGCCAGCAGTTCTCGAGTGGACAGACAAGAGACCCAGTACTTC. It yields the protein CASSSRVDRQETQYF.

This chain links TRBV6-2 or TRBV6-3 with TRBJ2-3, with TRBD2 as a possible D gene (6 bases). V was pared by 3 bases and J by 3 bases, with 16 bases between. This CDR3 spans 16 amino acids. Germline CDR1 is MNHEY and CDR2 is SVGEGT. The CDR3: CASSYLTRVSTDTQYF. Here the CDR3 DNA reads TGTGCCAGCAGTTATCTGACTAGAGTATCGACAGATACGCAGTATTTT.

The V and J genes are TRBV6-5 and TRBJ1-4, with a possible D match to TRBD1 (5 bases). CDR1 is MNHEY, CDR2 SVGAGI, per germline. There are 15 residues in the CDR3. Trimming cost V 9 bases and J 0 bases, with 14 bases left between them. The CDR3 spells CASKKGLTTNEKLFF. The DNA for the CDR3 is TGTGCCAGTAAAAAGGGACTCACAACTAATGAAAAACTGTTTTTT.

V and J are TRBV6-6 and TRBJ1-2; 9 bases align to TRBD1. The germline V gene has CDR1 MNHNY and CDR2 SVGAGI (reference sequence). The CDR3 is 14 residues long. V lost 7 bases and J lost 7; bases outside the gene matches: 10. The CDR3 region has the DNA TGTGCCAGCACCACGGAACAGGGGGCGCGTGGCTACACCTTC. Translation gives CASTTEQGARGYTF.

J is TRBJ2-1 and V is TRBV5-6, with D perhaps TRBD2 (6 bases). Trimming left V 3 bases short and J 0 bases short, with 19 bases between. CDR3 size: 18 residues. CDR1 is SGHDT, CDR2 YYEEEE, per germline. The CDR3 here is CASSYPSVVGISYNEQFF. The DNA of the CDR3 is TGTGCCAGCAGCTACCCTAGCGTCGTGGGGATCTCCTACAATGAGCAGTTCTTC.

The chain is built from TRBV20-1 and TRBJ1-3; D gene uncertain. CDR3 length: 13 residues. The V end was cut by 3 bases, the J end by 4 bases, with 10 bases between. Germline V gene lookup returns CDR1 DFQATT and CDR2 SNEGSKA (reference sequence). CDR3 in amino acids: CSASLGNGNTIYF. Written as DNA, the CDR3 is TGCAGTGCTAGTCTGGGCAACGGAAACACCATATATTTT.

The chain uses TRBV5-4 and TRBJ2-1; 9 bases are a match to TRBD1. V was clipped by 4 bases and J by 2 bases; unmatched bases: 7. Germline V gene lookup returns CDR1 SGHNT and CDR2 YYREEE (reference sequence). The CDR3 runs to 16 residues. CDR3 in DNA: TGTGCCAGCAGCCCCCCCGGGACAGGGACCTACAATGAGCAGTTCTTC. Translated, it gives CASSPPGTGTYNEQFF. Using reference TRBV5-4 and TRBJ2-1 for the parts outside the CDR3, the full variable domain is ETGVTQSPTHLIKTRGQQVTLRCSSQSGHNTVSWYQQALGQGPQFIFQYYREEENGRGNFPPRFSGLQFPNYSSELNVNALELDDSALYLCASSPPGTGTYNEQFFGPGTRLTVL.

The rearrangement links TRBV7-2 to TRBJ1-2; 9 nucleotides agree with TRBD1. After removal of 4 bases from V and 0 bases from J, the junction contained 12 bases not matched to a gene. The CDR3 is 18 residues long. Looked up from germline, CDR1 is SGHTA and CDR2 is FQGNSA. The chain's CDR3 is CASSSPTTGQGSNYGYTF. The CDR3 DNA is TGTGCCAGCAGCTCCCCCACTACGGGACAGGGCTCTAACTATGGCTACACCTTC.

In DNA form, the CDR3 reads TGCGCCAGCAGCTCCATATCAGGGGAAGAGGGGACCCAGTACTTC. Translated: CASSSISGEEGTQYF. The chain recombines TRBV4-1 with TRBJ2-5; a possible D gene is TRBD1 (6 bases). Trimming removed 5 bases at V and 7 bases at J, with 20 bases between. CDR1 and CDR2 from the germline V gene are MGHRA and YSYEKL. This CDR3 contains 15 residues.

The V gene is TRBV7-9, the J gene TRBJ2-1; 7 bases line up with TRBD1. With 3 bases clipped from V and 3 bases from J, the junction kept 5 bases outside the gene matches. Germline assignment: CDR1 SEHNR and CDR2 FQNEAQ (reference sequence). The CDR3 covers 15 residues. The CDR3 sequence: CASSLGQGDYNEQFF. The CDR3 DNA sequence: TGTGCCAGCAGCTTGGGCCAGGGGGACTACAATGAGCAGTTCTTC. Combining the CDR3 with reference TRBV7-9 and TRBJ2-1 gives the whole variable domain DTGVSQNPRHKITKRGQNVTFRCDPISEHNRLYWYRQTLGQGPEFLTYFQNEAQLEKSRLLSDRFSAERPKGSFSTLEIQRTEQGDSAMYLCASSLGQGDYNEQFFGPGTRLTVL.

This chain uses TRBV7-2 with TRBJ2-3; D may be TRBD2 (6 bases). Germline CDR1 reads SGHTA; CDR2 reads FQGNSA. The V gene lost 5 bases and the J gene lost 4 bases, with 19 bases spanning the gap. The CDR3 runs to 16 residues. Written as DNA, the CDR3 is TGTGCCAGCAGCGCCGGGCCCCCACAGCGGGCAGATACGCAGTATTTT. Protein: CASSAGPPQRADTQYF.

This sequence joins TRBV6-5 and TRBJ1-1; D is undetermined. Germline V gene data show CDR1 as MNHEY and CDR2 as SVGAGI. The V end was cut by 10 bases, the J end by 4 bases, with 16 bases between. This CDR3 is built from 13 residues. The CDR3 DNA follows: TGTGCCACCGGGATTGGACGGTCCACTGAAGCTTTCTTT. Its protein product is CATGIGRSTEAFF.

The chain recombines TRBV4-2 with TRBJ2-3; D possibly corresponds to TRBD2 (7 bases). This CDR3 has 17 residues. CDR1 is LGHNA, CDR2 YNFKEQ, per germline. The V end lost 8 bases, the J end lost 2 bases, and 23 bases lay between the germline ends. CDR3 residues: CASLPEGTGGPTDTQYF. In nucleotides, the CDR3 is TGTGCCAGCCTCCCTGAGGGGACGGGGGGCCCCACAGATACGCAGTATTTT.

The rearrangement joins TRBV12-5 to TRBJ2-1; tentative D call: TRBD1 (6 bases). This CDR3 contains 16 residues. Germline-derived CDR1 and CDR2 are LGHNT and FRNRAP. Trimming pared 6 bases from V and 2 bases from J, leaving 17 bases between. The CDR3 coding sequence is TGTGCTAGTGGGCTTAGGGGGATGGGGGCCTACAATGAGCAGTTCTTC. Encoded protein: CASGLRGMGAYNEQFF.

The CDR3: CASSYERGGELFF. The CDR3 bases are TGTGCCAGCAGTTACGAACGGGGCGGGGAGCTGTTTTTT. The chain carries TRBV6-5 and TRBJ2-2; D might be TRBD2 (5 bases). Germline CDR1 and CDR2: MNHEY and SVGAGI. The V and J ends lost 2 bases and 7 bases respectively, with 8 bases between them. The CDR3 covers 13 residues.

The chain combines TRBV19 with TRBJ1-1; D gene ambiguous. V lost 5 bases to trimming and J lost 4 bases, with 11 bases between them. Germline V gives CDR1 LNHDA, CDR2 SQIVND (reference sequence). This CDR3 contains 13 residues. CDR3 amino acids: CASSPSGRTEAFF. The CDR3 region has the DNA TGTGCCAGTAGTCCGAGTGGTCGCACTGAAGCTTTCTTT.

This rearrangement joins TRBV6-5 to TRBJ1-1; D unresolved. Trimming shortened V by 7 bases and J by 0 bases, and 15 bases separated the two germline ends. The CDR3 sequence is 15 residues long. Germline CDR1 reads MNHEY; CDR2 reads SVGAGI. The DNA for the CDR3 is TGTGCCAGCACACAATTCGACACCATGAACACTGAAGCTTTCTTT. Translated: CASTQFDTMNTEAFF.

The CDR3 spells CASSGDSLPYTEAFF. CDR3 DNA: TGTGCCAGCAGTGGGGACAGCCTACCTTACACTGAAGCTTTCTTT. The chain couples TRBV6-6 to TRBJ1-1, with 7 nucleotides matching TRBD1. CDR1 and CDR2 (germline): MNHNY, SVGAGI (reference sequence). J was trimmed by 3 bases and V by 5 bases; bases with no gene match: 9. This CDR3 is built from 15 residues.

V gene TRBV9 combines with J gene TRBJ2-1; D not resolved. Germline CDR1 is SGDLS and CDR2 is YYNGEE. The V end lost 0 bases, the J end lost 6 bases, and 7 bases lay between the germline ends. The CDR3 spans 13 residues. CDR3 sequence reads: CASSVAPFNEQFF. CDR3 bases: TGTGCCAGCAGCGTAGCCCCCTTCAATGAGCAGTTCTTC.

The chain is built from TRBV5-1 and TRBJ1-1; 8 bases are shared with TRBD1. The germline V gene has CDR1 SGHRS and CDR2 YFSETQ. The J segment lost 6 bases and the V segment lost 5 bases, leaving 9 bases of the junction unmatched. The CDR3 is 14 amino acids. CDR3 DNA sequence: TGCGCCAGCAGTGTGACAGGGGAGACCGCTGAAGCTTTCTTT. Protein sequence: CASSVTGETAEAFF. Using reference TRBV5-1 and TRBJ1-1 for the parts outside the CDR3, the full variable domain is KAGVTQTPRYLIKTRGQQVTLSCSPISGHRSVSWYQQTPGQGLQFLFEYFSETQRNKGNFPGRFSGRQFSNSRSEMNVSTLELGDSALYLCASSVTGETAEAFFGQGTRLTVV.

CDR3 sequence (DNA): TGTGCCAGCAGCTTACAGGGGCGGAACACTGAAGCTTTCTTT. Protein product: CASSLQGRNTEAFF. The chain uses TRBV7-9 and TRBJ1-1; possible D gene TRBD1, 6 bases. Germline V gives CDR1 SEHNR, CDR2 FQNEAQ (reference sequence). This CDR3 comprises 14 residues. V shed 2 bases and J shed 1 base, with 8 bases lying between them.

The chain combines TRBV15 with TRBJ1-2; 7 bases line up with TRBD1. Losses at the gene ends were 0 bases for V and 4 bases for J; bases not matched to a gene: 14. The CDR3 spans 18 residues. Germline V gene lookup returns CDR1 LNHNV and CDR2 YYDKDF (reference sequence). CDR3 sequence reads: CATSRDRGGGDSTYGYTF. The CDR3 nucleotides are TGTGCCACCAGCAGAGATCGTGGAGGGGGCGACTCTACCTATGGCTACACCTTC.

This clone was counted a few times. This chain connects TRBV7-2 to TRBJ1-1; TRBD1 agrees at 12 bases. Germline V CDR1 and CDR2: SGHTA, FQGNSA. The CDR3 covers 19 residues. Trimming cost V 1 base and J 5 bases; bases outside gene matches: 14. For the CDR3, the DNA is TGTGCCAGCAGCTTAGTCCGGGGACAGGGGGCAGTTAGGAGGACTGAAGCTTTCTTT. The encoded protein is CASSLVRGQGAVRRTEAFF.

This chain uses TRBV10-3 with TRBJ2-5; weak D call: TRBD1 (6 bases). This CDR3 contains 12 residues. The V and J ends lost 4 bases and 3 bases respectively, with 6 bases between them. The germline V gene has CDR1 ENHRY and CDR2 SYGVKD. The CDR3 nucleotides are TGTGCCATCAGTGGGACAGAAGAGACCCAGTACTTC. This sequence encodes CAISGTEETQYF.

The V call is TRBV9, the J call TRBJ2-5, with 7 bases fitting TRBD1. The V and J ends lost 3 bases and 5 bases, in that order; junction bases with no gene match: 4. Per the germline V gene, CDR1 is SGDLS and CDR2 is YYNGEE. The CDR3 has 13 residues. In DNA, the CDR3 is TGTGCCAGCAGCGCGGGACAGTGGGAGACCCAGTACTTC. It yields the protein CASSAGQWETQYF.

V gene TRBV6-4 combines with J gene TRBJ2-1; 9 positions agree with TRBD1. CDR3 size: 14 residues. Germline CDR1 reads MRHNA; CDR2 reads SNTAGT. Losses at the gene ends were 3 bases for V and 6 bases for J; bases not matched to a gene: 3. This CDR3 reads CASSEGQGSNEQFF. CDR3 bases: TGTGCCAGCAGTGAGGGACAGGGATCCAATGAGCAGTTCTTC.

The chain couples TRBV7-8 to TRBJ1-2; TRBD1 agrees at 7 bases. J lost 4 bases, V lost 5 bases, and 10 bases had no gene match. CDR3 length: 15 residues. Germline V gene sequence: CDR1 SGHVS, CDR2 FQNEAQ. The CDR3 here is CASSATRQGPYGYTF. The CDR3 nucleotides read TGTGCCAGCAGCGCTACTCGACAGGGACCCTATGGCTACACCTTC.

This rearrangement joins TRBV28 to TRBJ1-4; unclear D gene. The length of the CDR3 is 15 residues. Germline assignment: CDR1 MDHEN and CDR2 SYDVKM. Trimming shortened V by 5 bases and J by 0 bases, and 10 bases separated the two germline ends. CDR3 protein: CASSGGFTTNEKLFF. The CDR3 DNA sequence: TGTGCCAGCAGTGGAGGGTTTACAACTAATGAAAAACTGTTTTTT.